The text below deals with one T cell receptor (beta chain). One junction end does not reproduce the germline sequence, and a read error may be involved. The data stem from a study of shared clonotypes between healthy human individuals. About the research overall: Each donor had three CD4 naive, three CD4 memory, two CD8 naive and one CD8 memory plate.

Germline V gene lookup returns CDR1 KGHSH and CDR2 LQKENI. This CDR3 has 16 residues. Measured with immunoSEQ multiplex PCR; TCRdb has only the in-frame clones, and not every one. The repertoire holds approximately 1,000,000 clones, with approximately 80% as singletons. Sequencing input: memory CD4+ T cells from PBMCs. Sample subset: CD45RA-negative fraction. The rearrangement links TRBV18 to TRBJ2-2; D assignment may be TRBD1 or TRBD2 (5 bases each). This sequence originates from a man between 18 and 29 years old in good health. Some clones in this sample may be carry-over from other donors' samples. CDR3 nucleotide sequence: TGTGCCAGATTACCGAACAGGTGTCGGGTTGACCGGGGAGCTGTTTTT. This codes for CARLPNRCRVDRGAVF.